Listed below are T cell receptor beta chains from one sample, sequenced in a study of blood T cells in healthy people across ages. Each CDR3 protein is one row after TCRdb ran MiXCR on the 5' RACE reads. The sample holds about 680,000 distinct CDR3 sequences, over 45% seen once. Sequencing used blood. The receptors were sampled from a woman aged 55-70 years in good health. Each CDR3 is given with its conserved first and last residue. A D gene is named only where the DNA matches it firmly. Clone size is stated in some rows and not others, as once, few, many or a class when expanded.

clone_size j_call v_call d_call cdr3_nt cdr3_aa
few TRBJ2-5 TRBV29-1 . TGCAGCATGAGAAAAGAGACCCAGTACTTC CSMRKETQYF
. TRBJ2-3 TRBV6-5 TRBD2 TGTGCCACCACTACTAGCGGGGGGGGAGATACGCAGTATTTT CATTTSGGGDTQYF
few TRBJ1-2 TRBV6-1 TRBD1 TGTGCCAGCAGTAAAAGTGGGACAGGGACCAACTATGGCTACACCTTC CASSKSGTGTNYGYTF
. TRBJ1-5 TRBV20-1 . TGCAGTGTTAGACGTAGCAATCAGCCCCAGCATTTT CSVRRSNQPQHF
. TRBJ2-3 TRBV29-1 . TGCAGCGTCGCCCAAGGACACGATACGCAGTATTTT CSVAQGHDTQYF
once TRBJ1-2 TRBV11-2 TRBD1 TGTGCCAGCAGCCCGCAACCGGCTGGGACAGGGTATAAGTTATGGTATGGCTACACCTTC CASSPQPAGTGYKLWYGYTF
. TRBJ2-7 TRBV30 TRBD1 TGTGCCTGGGGGACAGGGTACAATGAGCAGTACTTC CAWGTGYNEQYF
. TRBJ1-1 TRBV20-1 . TGCAGTGCCAGCCGGGAAGCGGGAACTGAAGCTTTCTTT CSASREAGTEAFF
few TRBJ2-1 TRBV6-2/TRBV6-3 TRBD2 TGTGCCAGCAGTCTCCTAGGGACTAGCGGGAGTAGTAATGAGCAGTTCTTC CASSLLGTSGSSNEQFF
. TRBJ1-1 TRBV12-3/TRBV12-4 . TGTGCCAGCAGTTTAGACAGAGGTAAAGCTTTCTTT CASSLDRGKAFF
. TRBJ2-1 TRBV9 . TGTGCCAGCAGCGTAATGGTCGGCAATGAGCAGTTCTTC CASSVMVGNEQFF
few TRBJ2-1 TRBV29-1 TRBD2 TGCAGCTCCCCCGTGGCGGGAGCTAGGGGTCACTATGAGCAGTTCTTC CSSPVAGARGHYEQFF
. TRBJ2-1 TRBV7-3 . TGTGCCAGCAGTAAATTAGGGGCCGGAAGCTCCTACAATGAGCAGTTCTTC CASSKLGAGSSYNEQFF
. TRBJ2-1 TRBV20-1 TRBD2 TGCAGTGCTAGATGGACTAGGCAGTTCTTC CSARWTRQFF
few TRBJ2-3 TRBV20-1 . TGCAGTGCTAGTGTAGCGGGCACAGATACGCAGTATTTT CSASVAGTDTQYF
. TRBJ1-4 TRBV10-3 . TGTGCCATCAGGGGACGGGAAAATGAAAAACTGTTTTTT CAIRGRENEKLFF
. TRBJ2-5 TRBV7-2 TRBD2 TGTGCCAGCGCGCGACTAGCGGGAGAGTTCAGAGAGCAGTACTTC CASARLAGEFREQYF
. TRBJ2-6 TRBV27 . TGTGCTAGAGAGGCGCCATCGACTGGGGCCAACGTCCTGACTTTC CAREAPSTGANVLTF
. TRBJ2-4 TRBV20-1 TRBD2 TGCAGTGCAAATTTAGCGGGAGGAGCCAAAAACATTCAGTACTTC CSANLAGGAKNIQYF
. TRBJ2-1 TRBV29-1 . TGCAGCGTTGGGGCGGTAAATGAGCAGTTCTTC CSVGAVNEQFF
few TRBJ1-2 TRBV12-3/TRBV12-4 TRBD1 TGTGCCAGCAGTTCGGACAGGGGGGGCTATGGCTACACCTTC CASSSDRGGYGYTF
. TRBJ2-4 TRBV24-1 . TGTGCCACCCCCCTAGGGGCCAAAAACATTCAGTACTTC CATPLGAKNIQYF
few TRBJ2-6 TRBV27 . TGTGCCAGCAGCCGAAAAGTATCTGGGGCCAACGTCCTGACTTTC CASSRKVSGANVLTF
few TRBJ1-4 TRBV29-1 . TGCAGCGTGAGGGGATGGGATGAAAAACTGTTTTTT CSVRGWDEKLFF
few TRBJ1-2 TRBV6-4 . TGTGCCAGCAGTGCGGGAGGGGGCTACACCTTC CASSAGGGYTF
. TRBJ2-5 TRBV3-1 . TGTGCCGCTTCTCGGACGAGCCAACAAGAGACCCAGTACTTC CAASRTSQQETQYF
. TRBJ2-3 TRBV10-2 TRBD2 TGCGCCAGCAGATTTAGCGGGAGGCCACGGTCAGATACGCAGTATTTT CASRFSGRPRSDTQYF
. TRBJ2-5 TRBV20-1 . TGCAGTGCTTGTTACAGCCAAGAGACCCAGTACTTC CSACYSQETQYF
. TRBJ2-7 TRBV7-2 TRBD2 TGTGCCAGCAGCACTAGCGGGTGGAGTTACGAGCAGTACTTC CASSTSGWSYEQYF
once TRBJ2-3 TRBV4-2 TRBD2 TGTGCCAGCAGCCAAGATACGGAGCGGGGGCACACAGATACGCAGTATTTT CASSQDTERGHTDTQYF
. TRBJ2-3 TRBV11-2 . TGTGCCAGCAGCTTAGATCCGGCCAATCGTGCGCAGTATTTT CASSLDPANRAQYF
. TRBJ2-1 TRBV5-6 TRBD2 TGTGCCAGCAGCTTCCGAAGACCGACTAGCGGGGGTTTCAATGAGCAGTTCTTC CASSFRRPTSGGFNEQFF
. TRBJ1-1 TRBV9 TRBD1 TGTGCCAGCAGCATAACTCCACAGGGGCCCCCATCGGAAGCTTTCTTT CASSITPQGPPSEAFF
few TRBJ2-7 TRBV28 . TGTGCCAGCAGTTTACCTAGATTTCTATCCTCCTCCTACGAGCAGTACTTC CASSLPRFLSSSYEQYF
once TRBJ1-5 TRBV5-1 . TGCGCCAGCAGCTGGGGGGGGCCCAATCAGCCCCAGCATTTT CASSWGGPNQPQHF
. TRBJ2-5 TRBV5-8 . TGTGCCAGCAGCTTGGCGTTGACGGAAGAGACCCAGTACTTC CASSLALTEETQYF
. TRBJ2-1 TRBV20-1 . TGCAGTGCTCCGGAGAGGACGGAGCAGTTCTTC CSAPERTEQFF
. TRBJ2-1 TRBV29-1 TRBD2 TGCAGCGTTGATCGGCCCTCCAGCGGGAGGACCTACAATGAGCAGTTCTTC CSVDRPSSGRTYNEQFF
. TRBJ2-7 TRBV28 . TGTGCCAGCATGTTTATGGCTAGCTCCTACGAGCAGTACTTC CASMFMASSYEQYF
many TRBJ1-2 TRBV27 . TGTGCCAGCAAACGGGCAGGGGCGATTGTCTATGGCTACACCTTC CASKRAGAIVYGYTF
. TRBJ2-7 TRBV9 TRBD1 TGTGCCAGCAGCGAATCCGGGACAGGGGCCTACGAGCAGTACTTC CASSESGTGAYEQYF
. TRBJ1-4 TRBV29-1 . TGCAGCGTCTTGGAGGAGGGTAATGAAAAACTGTTTTTT CSVLEEGNEKLFF
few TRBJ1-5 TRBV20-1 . TGCAGTGCTACGACAGGCAATCAGCCCCAGCATTTT CSATTGNQPQHF
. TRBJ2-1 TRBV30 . TGTGCCTGGAGTGTGATTAGGTATAGTGAGCAGTTCTTC CAWSVIRYSEQFF
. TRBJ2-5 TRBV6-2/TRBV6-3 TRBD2 TGTGCCAGCAGTCGGCGATATAGCGGGCGAAATCAAGAGACCCAGTACTTC CASSRRYSGRNQETQYF
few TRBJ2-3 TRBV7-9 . TGTGCCAGCAGCTTAAAGCTGGGGTCCGCAGATACGCAGTATTTT CASSLKLGSADTQYF
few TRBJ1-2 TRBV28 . TGTGCCAGCAGTTTCCCCGTTGCTAACTATGGCTACACCTTC CASSFPVANYGYTF
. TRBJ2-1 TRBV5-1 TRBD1 TGCGCCAGCAGCTTGCTACAGGGGAAGGAACACAATGAGCAGTTCTTC CASSLLQGKEHNEQFF